The clone carrying this T cell receptor (beta chain) has a single count. The data originate from a study of shared clonotypes between healthy human individuals. The CDR3 sequence is 13 residues long. Trimming shortened V by 1 base and J by 4 bases, and 5 bases separated the two germline ends. Germline CDR1 reads SGHTA; CDR2 reads FQGNSA. The assay was immunoSEQ multiplex PCR, and TCRdb's table has in-frame clones only and misses some. This table has about 1.1 million clones, roughly 77% appearing once. The sequence was collected from a man between 18 and 29 years old in good health. Some clones in this sample may be carry-over from other donors' samples. The source material was memory CD4+ T cells from PBMCs. Documented subset: CD45RA-negative fraction. The V and J genes are TRBV7-2 and TRBJ1-5; D remains ambiguous. CDR3 nucleotide sequence: TGTGCCAGCAGCTTAGACCCGAATCAGCCCCAGCATTTT. As protein: CASSLDPNQPQHF.